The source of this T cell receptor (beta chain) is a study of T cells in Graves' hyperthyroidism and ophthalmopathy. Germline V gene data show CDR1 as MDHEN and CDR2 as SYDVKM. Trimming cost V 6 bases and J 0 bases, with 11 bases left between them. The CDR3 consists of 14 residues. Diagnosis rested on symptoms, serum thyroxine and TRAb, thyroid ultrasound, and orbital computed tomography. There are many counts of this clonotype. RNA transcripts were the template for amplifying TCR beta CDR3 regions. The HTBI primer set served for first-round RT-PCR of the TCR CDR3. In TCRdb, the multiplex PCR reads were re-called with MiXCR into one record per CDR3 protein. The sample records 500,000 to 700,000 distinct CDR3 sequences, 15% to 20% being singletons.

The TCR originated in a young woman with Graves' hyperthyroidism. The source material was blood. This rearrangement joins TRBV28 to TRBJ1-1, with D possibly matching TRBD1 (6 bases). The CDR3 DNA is TGTGCCAGCAGGCGGGACACCGTGAACACTGAAGCTTTCTTT. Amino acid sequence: CASRRDTVNTEAFF.